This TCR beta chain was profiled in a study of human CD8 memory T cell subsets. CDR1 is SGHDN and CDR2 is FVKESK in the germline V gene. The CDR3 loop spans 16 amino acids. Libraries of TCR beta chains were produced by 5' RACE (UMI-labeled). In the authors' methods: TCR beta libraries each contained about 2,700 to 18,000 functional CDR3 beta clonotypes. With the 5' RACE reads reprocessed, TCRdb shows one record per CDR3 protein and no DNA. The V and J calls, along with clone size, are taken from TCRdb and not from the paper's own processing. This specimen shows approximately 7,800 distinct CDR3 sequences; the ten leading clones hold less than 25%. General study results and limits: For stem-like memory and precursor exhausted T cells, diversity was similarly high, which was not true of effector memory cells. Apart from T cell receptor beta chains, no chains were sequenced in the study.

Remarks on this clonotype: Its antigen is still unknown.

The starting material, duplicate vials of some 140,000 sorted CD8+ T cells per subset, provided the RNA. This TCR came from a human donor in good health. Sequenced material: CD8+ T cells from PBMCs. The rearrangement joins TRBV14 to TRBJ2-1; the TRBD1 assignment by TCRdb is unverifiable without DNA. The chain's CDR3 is CASSQRPGTGCPEQFF.